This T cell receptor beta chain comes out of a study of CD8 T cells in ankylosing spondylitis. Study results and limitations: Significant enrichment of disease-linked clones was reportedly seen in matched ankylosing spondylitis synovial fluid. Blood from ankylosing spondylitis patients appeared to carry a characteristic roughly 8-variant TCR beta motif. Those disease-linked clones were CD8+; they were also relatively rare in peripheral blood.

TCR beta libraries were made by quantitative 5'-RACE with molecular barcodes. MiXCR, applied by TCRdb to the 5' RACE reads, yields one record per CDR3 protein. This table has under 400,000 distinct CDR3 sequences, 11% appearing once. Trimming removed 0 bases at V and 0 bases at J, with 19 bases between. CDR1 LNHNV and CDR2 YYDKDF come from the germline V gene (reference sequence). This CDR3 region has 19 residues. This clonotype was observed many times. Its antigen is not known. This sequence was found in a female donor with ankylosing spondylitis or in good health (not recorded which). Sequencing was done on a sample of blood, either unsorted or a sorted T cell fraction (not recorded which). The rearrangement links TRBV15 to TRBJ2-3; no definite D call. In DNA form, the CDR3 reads TGTGCCACCAGCAGAGAAGTGCGACTCGCTACGAGGAGCACAGATACGCAGTATTTT. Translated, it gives CATSREVRLATRSTDTQYF.